A single sample gave rise to the 13 T cell receptor beta chains below, sequenced in a study of T cells expressing NK-cell markers. Reprocessing the 5' RACE reads, TCRdb reports a single entry for every CDR3 protein and omits DNA. This sample's table reports around 280,000 distinct CDR3 sequences. Sequencing was done on a sample of blood T cells: a sorted CD56 or NKG2C T cell subset, CD4+ or CD8+ T cells, or bulk PBMC T cells (not recorded which). The receptors shown here come from a man aged 18 to 30 in good health.

The J gene is TRBJ2-1, the V gene TRBV9; TCRdb selects TRBD1, and the lack of DNA leaves this call unchecked. CDR1 SGDLS and CDR2 YYNGEE come from the germline V gene. CDR3 length equals 15 residues. This CDR3 is CASSVEYGGHNEQFF.

V is TRBV7-2 and J is TRBJ2-7; the D call of TRBD2 rests on TCRdb alone, since no DNA is present to check it. Looked up from germline, CDR1 is SGHTA and CDR2 is FQGNSA. The CDR3 extends over 17 amino acids. The CDR3 region is CASSLVGGTSGSYEQYF.

J is TRBJ2-1 and V is TRBV24-1; checking the TCRdb D call of TRBD2 is not possible without DNA. Germline values: CDR1 KGHDR, CDR2 SFDVKD. There are 16 residues in the CDR3. The CDR3 region is CATSDQALAAYNEQFF.

The chain combines TRBV19 with TRBJ2-1; TCRdb's assignment of TRBD2 cannot be checked, as there is no DNA. Germline loops: CDR1 LNHDA, CDR2 SQIVND (reference sequence). The CDR3 contains 15 residues. The CDR3 here is CASTLPGLAGSEQFF.

This chain uses TRBV5-5 with TRBJ2-1. Germline CDR1 and CDR2: SGHKS and YYEKEE (reference sequence). This CDR3 is built from 15 residues. CDR3: CASSLYSEVYNEQFF.

CDR3 loop: CSATGTVNQPQHF. The V call is TRBV20-1, the J call TRBJ1-5; checking the TCRdb D call of TRBD1 is not possible without DNA. This CDR3 is built from 13 residues. Germline V lookup: CDR1 DFQATT, CDR2 SNEGSKA (reference sequence).

The chain employs TRBV10-3 and TRBJ2-1; TCRdb reports TRBD2, a call that lacks DNA to check it against. This CDR3 contains 17 residues. CDR1 is ENHRY and CDR2 is SYGVKD in the germline V gene. CDR3 residues: CAIRAASGRDGDNEQFF.

This sequence joins TRBV2 and TRBJ2-1; TCRdb lists TRBD2, though no DNA is available to test this call. Looked up from germline, CDR1 is SNHLY and CDR2 is FYNNEI. This CDR3 contains 15 residues. The CDR3 spells CASSGTKSSYNEQFF. The whole variable domain, remainder taken from reference TRBV2 and TRBJ2-1, is EPEVTQTPSHQVTQMGQEVILRCVPISNHLYFYWYRQILGQKVEFLVSFYNNEISEKSEIFDDQFSVERPDGSNFTLKIRSTKLEDSAMYFCASSGTKSSYNEQFFGPGTRLTVL.

The chain is built from TRBV20-1 and TRBJ2-3; TCRdb returns TRBD1, unconfirmable since there is no DNA. CDR3 length: 14 residues. Germline lookup yields CDR1 DFQATT and CDR2 SNEGSKA (reference sequence). The CDR3 is CSAQGVRGTDTQYF.

The chain employs TRBV18 and TRBJ2-3; absent DNA, TCRdb's TRBD1 call cannot be checked. Germline CDR1 reads KGHSH; CDR2 reads LQKENI. This CDR3 is built from 14 residues. The CDR3 sequence is CASDTGVGTDTQYF.

The CDR3 protein is CASSPGRSGIMDNEQFF. The chain joins TRBV19 to TRBJ2-1; TCRdb names TRBD2, which stays unverified in the absence of DNA. This CDR3 has 17 amino acids. The germline V gene has CDR1 LNHDA and CDR2 SQIVND (reference sequence).

This sequence joins TRBV6-1 and TRBJ2-3; as DNA is missing, the TRBD2 call by TCRdb cannot be tested. The CDR3 loop spans 13 amino acids. Germline CDR1 MNHNS, CDR2 SASEGT. CDR3 loop: CASRREWRDTQYF.

The chain carries TRBV6-2 or TRBV6-3 and TRBJ1-2. The CDR3 runs 12 residues. Germline values: CDR1 MNHEY, CDR2 SVGEGT. The CDR3: CASRWAAYGYTF.